A single sample is the source of the 2 T cell receptor beta chains below, sequenced in a study of OX40 agonist ivuxolimab in advanced cancers. The data were produced by immunoSEQ multiplex PCR, yet TCRdb's version contains in-frame clones alone and is incomplete. Altogether some 16,000 clones are present, 70% to 90% being singletons, with the ten largest covering around 29%. This specimen consisted of CD4+ or CD8+ T cells sorted from blood, obtained in a trial of the OX40 agonist ivuxolimab. The receptors shown here come from an adult with an advanced solid tumor such as melanoma, head and neck, liver or kidney cancer.

The chain combines TRBV27 with TRBJ2-3, with TRBD1 as a possible D gene (5 bases). Germline assignment: CDR1 MNHEY and CDR2 SMNVEV (reference sequence). CDR3 length: 17 amino acids. Trimming took 2 bases from V and 0 from J, leaving 15 bases between them. CDR3: CASSLLISGMSTDTQYF. For the CDR3, the DNA is TGTGCCAGCAGTTTACTTATCTCAGGGATGAGCACAGATACGCAGTATTTT.

The gene calls are TRBV28 and TRBJ2-1; 11 bases map to TRBD2. The CDR3 is 17 residues long. The ends lost 5 bases at V and 7 bases at J; junction bases unmatched: 13. The germline gives CDR1 MDHEN, CDR2 SYDVKM. CDR3 in amino acids: CASSHYTGLAVRNEQFF. The CDR3 DNA sequence: TGTGCCAGCAGTCACTACACGGGACTAGCGGTTCGGAATGAGCAGTTCTTC.